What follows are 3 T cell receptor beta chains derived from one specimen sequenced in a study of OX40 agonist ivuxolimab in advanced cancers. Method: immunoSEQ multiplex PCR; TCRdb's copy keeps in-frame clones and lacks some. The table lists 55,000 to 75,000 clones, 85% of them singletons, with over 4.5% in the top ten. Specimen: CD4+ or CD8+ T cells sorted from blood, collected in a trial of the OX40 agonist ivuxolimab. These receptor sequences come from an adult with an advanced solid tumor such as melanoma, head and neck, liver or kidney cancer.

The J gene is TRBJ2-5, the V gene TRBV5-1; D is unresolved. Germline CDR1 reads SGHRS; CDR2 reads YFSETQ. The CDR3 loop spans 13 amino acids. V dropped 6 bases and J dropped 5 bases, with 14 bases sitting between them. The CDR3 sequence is CASTENSRETQYF. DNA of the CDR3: TGCGCCAGCACCGAAAATAGTAGGGAGACCCAGTACTTC.

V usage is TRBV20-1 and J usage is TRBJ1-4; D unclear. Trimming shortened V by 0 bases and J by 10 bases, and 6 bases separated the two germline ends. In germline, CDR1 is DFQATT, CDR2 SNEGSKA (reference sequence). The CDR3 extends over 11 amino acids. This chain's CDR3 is CSAREPRKLFF. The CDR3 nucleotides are TGCAGTGCTAGAGAGCCCCGAAAACTGTTTTTT.

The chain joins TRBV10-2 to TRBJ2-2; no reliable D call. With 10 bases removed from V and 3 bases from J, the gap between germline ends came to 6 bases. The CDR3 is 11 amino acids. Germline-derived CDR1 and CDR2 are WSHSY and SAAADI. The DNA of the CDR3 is TGCGCCACCTCAGACACCGGGGAGCTGTTTTTT. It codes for CATSDTGELFF.